This T cell receptor beta chain was captured in a study of response to subunit inactivated influenza vaccine. V lost 6 bases and J lost 2, with 14 bases in between. Germline CDR1 SQVTM, CDR2 ANQGSEA. The CDR3 is 13 residues long. Whole-study results and caveats: The authors offered the suggestion that each seasonal influenza vaccination recruits few new T cells.

Each CDR3 protein is one row after TCRdb ran MiXCR on the RT-PCR reads. The table lists 550,000 to 600,000 distinct CDR3 sequences, approximately 10% of them singletons. This clonotype was observed many times. Its antigen is currently unknown. The genes are TRBV29-1 and TRBJ2-7; D unclear. This receptor was taken from a man aged 50 to 60 who received an inactivated influenza vaccine. Sequencing used PBMCs from blood, obtained on the day of vaccination. The CDR3 coding sequence is TGCAGCGTCGTCTTAAAGTTTACCTACGAGCAGTACTTC. It specifies CSVVLKFTYEQYF.